This T cell receptor beta chain was observed in a study of cytomegalovirus exposure and HLA in healthy donors. The study, taken as a whole, reports: An analysis that was carried out later associated fewer than 20,000 TCR beta sequences with HLA alleles at 0.05 false discovery rate.

The PCR contained 60 Vbeta and 13 Jbeta primers. Clones were sequenced by immunoSEQ multiplex PCR, and TCRdb holds only the in-frame ones, with some missing. The sample includes 95,000 to 110,000 clones, 65% to 80% seen only once; the top ten take 4.2%. Germline V CDR1 and CDR2: ENHRY, SYGVKD. V was pared by 0 bases and J by 3 bases, with 24 bases between. The CDR3 totals 19 residues. About this clone: Its antigen remains unknown.

The chain has TRBV10-3 and TRBJ2-7, with TRBD1 as a possible D gene (6 bases). Specimen: PBMCs. The TCR was taken from a male donor in good health and CMV-seronegative. The CDR3: CAISESVLIPRGKNYEQYF. The CDR3 DNA reads as TGTGCCATCAGTGAGTCGGTGTTAATCCCCAGGGGAAAAAACTACGAGCAGTACTTC.